These T cell receptor beta chains were read from a single sample in a study of blood T cells in healthy people across ages. TCRdb re-called the 5' RACE reads through MiXCR, storing one row per CDR3 protein. Of approximately 1.5 million distinct CDR3 sequences in the sample, roughly 43% were seen once. The sample comprised blood. All receptors come from a woman aged 18-30 years in good health. Each CDR3 is given with its conserved first and last residue. Fields, in order: clone size, V gene, J gene, D gene, CDR3 DNA, CDR3 protein. A D gene is named only where the DNA matches it firmly. Only some rows state a clone size, as once, few, many or a class for expanded clones.

>-|TRBV6-5|TRBJ1-6|-
TGTGCCAGCAGTTACGTGGCACCCTCACCCCTCCACTTT
CASSYVAPSPLHF
>few|TRBV7-2|TRBJ1-2|-
TGTGCCAGCAGCTTAAGGATTGGGAGGATCGATTACTATGGCTACACCTTC
CASSLRIGRIDYYGYTF
>-|TRBV9|TRBJ2-1|TRBD2
TGTGCCAGCAGCGTAGGGCTAGCGGGGGGGTTCAATGAGCAGTTCTTC
CASSVGLAGGFNEQFF
>-|TRBV3-1|TRBJ1-1|-
TGTGCCAGCAGCCAAGATAGTTTCGGGGAGTCGGAGGAAGTGAACACTGAAGCTTTCTTT
CASSQDSFGESEEVNTEAFF
>-|TRBV10-3|TRBJ1-3|-
TGTGCCATCGGTTCCGGTTACACTGGAAACACCATATATTTT
CAIGSGYTGNTIYF
>-|TRBV19|TRBJ2-1|-
TGTGCCAGTAGTAGTCCAGGGTCCTACAATGAGCAGTTCTTC
CASSSPGSYNEQFF
>few|TRBV6-1|TRBJ2-7|-
TGTGCCAGCAGTGCAGGGCTCAGGGGCTCCTACGAGCAGTACTTC
CASSAGLRGSYEQYF
>-|TRBV28|TRBJ2-3|-
TGTGCCAGCAGTCGCCCGGGACTCCCTACGGTCACAGATACGCAGTATTTT
CASSRPGLPTVTDTQYF
>-|TRBV6-5|TRBJ1-4|-
TGTGCCAGCACGCGGGGGCTTAATGAAAAACTGTTTTTT
CASTRGLNEKLFF
>few|TRBV28|TRBJ1-2|TRBD1
TGTGCCAGCAGTTTACCAGGGGGCAGGAGCTACACCTTC
CASSLPGGRSYTF
>-|TRBV7-9|TRBJ2-7|-
TGTGCCAGCAGCGTGGCCCTCCACCACAGGGCCTTGTACTTC
CASSVALHHRALYF
>-|TRBV20-1|TRBJ2-7|TRBD2
TGCAGTGCTACGACTAGCGGGAGGGCTCGGTTTGAGCAGTACTTC
CSATTSGRARFEQYF
>few|TRBV5-1|TRBJ2-7|-
TGCGCCAGCAGCTTACAGGAGCCCTCCTACGAGCAGTACTTC
CASSLQEPSYEQYF
>-|TRBV5-1|TRBJ2-1|TRBD2
TGCGCCAGCAGCCTGTCGGACAGGCCCGGGACTAGCGGGAGGAGAGGGGCCAGTGAGCAGTTCTTC
CASSLSDRPGTSGRRGASEQFF
>-|TRBV5-6|TRBJ1-4|-
TGTGCCAGCAGCCTGGGAGGGACCATGGATGAAAAACTGTTTTTT
CASSLGGTMDEKLFF
>-|TRBV10-3|TRBJ2-7|TRBD2
TGTGCCATCAGGAGACTAGCGGATACCTACGAGCAGTACTTC
CAIRRLADTYEQYF